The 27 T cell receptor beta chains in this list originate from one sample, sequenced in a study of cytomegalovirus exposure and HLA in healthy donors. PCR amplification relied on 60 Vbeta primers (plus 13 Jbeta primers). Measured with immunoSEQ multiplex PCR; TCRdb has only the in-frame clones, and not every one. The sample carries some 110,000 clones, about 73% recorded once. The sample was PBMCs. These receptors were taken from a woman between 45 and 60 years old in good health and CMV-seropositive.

As DNA, the CDR3 is TGTGCCAGCAGCTTCGGCGGAGGTTCAGATACGCAGTATTTT. Amino acids: CASSFGGGSDTQYF. J is TRBJ2-3 and V is TRBV7-3; maybe TRBD2 (5 bases). Germline CDR1 SGHTA, CDR2 FQGTGA. Trimming took off 3 bases at V and 4 bases at J, with 11 bases between the two ends. This CDR3 region has 14 residues.

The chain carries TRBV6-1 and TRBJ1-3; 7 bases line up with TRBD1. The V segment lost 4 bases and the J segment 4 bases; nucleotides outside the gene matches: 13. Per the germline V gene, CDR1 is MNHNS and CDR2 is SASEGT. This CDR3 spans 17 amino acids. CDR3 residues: CASSVRSTGRPGNTIYF. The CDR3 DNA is TGTGCCAGCAGTGTCCGGTCGACAGGGCGTCCCGGAAACACCATATATTTT.

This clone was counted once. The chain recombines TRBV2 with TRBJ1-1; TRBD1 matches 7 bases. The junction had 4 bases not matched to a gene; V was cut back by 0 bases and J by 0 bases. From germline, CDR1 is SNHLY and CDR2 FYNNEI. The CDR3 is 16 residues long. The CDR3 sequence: CASSEAQGGMNTEAFF. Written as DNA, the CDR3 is TGTGCCAGCAGTGAAGCGCAGGGGGGAATGAACACTGAAGCTTTCTTT. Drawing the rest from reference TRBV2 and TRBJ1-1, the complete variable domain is EPEVTQTPSHQVTQMGQEVILRCVPISNHLYFYWYRQILGQKVEFLVSFYNNEISEKSEIFDDQFSVERPDGSNFTLKIRSTKLEDSAMYFCASSEAQGGMNTEAFFGQGTRLTVV.

CDR3 sequence (DNA): TGTGCCAGCAGACTAGCGGGGGGGTACAATGAGCAGTTCTTC. It codes for CASRLAGGYNEQFF. The chain combines TRBV6-1 with TRBJ2-1, with TRBD2 matching 13 bases. The trim removed 6 bases at V and 4 bases at J, leaving 0 bases unmatched. This CDR3 has 14 residues. In germline, CDR1 is MNHNS, CDR2 SASEGT.

The CDR3 here is CASSLGDRGRWDIQYF. The DNA for the CDR3 is TGCGCCAGCAGCTTGGGGGACAGGGGGCGCTGGGACATTCAGTACTTC. The chain joins TRBV5-1 to TRBJ2-4, with 12 bases fitting TRBD1. The CDR3 sequence is 16 residues long. The V gene end was trimmed by 0 bases and the J gene end by 8 bases; junction bases not matched to a gene: 6. Germline values: CDR1 SGHRS, CDR2 YFSETQ.

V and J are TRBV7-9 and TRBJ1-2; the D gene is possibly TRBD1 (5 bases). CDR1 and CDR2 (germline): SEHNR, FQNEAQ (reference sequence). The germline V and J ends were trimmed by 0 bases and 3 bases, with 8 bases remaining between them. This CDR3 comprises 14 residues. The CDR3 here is CASSLAGVHYGYTF. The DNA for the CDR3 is TGTGCCAGCAGCTTAGCAGGGGTTCACTATGGCTACACCTTC.

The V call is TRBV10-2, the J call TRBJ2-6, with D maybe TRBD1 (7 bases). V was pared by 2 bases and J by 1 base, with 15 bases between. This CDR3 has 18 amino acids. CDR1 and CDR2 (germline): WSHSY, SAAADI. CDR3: CASSEAGNRGSGANVLTF. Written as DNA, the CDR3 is TGCGCCAGCAGTGAGGCGGGGAACAGGGGATCTGGGGCCAACGTCCTGACTTTC.

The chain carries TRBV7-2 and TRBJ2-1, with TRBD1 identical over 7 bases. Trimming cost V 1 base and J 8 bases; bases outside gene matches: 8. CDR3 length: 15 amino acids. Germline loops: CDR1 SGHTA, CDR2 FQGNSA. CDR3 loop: CASSLGLTGRDEQFF. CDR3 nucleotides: TGTGCCAGCAGCTTAGGATTGACAGGGCGTGATGAGCAGTTCTTC.

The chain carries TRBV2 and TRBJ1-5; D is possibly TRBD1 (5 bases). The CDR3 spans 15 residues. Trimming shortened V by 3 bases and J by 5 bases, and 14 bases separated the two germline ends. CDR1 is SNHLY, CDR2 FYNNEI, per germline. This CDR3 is CASSEGQGPYQPQHF. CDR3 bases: TGTGCCAGCAGTGAGGGTCAGGGTCCATATCAGCCCCAGCATTTT.

For the CDR3, the DNA is TGTGCCAGCAGCCCGCCGGGACTAGAGCGGGAGCAGTACTTC. It translates to CASSPPGLEREQYF. V and J are TRBV7-2 and TRBJ2-7; 8 bases are shared with TRBD2. The CDR3 runs 14 residues. The ends lost 5 bases at V and 7 bases at J; junction bases unmatched: 10. Germline V gives CDR1 SGHTA, CDR2 FQGNSA.

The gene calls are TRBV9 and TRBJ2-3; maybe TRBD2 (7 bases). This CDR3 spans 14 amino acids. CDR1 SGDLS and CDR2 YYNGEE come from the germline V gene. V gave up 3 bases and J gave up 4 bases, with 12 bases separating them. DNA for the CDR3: TGTGCCAGCAGCGGGGGGGGCAGCTCAGATACGCAGTATTTT. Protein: CASSGGGSSDTQYF.

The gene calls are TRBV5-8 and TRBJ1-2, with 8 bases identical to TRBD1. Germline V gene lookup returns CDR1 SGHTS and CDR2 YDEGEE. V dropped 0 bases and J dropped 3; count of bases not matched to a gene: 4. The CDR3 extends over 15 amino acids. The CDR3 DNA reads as TGTGCCAGCAGCTTGGCAGGGGGCCTCTACTATGGCTACACCTTC. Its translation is CASSLAGGLYYGYTF. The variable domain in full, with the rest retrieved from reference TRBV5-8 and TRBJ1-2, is EAGVTQSPTHLIKTRGQQATLRCSPISGHTSVYWYQQALGLGLQFLLWYDEGEERNRGNFPPRFSGRQFPNYSSELNVNALELEDSALYLCASSLAGGLYYGYTFGSGTRLTVV.

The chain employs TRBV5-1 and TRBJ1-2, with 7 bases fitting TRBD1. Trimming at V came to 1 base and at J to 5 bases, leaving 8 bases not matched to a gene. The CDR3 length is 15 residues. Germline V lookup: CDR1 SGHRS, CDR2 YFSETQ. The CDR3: CASSLRPGGGYGYTF. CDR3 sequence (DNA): TGCGCCAGCAGCTTGAGGCCAGGGGGAGGATATGGCTACACCTTC.

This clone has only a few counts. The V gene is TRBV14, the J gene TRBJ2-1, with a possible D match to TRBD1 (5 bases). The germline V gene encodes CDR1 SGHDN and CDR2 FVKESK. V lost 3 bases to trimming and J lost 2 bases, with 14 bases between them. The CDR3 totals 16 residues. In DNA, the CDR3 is TGTGCCAGCAGCCACTTCCCCGCAGGGACCTACAATGAGCAGTTCTTC. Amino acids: CASSHFPAGTYNEQFF.

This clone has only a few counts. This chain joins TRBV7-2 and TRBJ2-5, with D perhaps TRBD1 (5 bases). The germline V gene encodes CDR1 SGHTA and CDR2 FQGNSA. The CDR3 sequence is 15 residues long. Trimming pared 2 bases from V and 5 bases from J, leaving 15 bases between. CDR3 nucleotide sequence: TGTGCCAGCAGCTTATTAGTGTTTTCAGGGGAGACCCAGTACTTC. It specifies CASSLLVFSGETQYF.

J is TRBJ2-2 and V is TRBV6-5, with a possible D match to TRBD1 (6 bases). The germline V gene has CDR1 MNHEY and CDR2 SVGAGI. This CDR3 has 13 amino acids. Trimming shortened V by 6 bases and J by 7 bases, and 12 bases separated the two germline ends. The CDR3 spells CASSTQGVGELFF. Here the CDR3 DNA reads TGTGCCAGCAGCACACAGGGCGTCGGGGAGCTGTTTTTT.

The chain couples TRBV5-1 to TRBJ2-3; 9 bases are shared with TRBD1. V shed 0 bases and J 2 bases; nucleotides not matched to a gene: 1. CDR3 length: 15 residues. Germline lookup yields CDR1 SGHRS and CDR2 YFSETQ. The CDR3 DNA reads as TGCGCCAGCAGCTTGGTACAGGGGGCCACAGATACGCAGTATTTT. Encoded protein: CASSLVQGATDTQYF.

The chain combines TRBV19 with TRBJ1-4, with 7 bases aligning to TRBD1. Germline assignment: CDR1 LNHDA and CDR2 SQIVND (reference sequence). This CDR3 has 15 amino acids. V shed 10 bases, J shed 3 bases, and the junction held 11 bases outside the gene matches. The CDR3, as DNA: TGTGCCACCTCTCTAGGACAGGCCTCTAATGAAAAACTGTTTTTT. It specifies CATSLGQASNEKLFF.

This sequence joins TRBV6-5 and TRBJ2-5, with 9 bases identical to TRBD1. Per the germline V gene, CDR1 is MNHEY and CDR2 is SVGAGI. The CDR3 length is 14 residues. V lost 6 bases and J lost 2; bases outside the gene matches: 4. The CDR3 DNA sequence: TGTGCCAGCAGCACCGGGACAGGGCAAGAGACCCAGTACTTC. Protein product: CASSTGTGQETQYF.

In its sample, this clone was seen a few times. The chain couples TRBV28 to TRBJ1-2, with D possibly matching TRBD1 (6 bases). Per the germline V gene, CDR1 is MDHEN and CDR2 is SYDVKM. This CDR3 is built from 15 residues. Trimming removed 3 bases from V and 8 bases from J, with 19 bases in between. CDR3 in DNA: TGTGCCAGCAGTTTTTACCTAGGGGGGGCCTCCGGCTACACCTTC. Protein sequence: CASSFYLGGASGYTF.

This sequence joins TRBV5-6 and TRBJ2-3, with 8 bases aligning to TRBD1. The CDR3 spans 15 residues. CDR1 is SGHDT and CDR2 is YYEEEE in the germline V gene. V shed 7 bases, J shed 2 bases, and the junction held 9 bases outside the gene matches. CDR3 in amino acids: CASAKVDRDTDTQYF. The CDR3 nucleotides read TGTGCCAGCGCTAAAGTGGACAGGGACACAGATACGCAGTATTTT.

DNA for the CDR3: TGTGCCAGCAGTTTATCCTCCTCAGGGTCTTACGGCACAGATACGCAGTATTTT. Translated: CASSLSSSGSYGTDTQYF. The rearrangement joins TRBV28 to TRBJ2-3; possible D gene TRBD1, 5 bases. Trimming shortened V by 1 base and J by 1 base, and 18 bases separated the two germline ends. The germline CDR1 and CDR2 sequences are MDHEN and SYDVKM. The CDR3 length is 18 residues.

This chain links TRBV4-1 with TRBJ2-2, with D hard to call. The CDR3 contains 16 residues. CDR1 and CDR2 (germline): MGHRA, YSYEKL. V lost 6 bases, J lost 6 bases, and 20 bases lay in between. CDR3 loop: CASSRTHAIVSGELFF. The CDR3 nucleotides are TGCGCCAGCAGTCGAACCCATGCGATAGTATCCGGGGAGCTGTTTTTT.

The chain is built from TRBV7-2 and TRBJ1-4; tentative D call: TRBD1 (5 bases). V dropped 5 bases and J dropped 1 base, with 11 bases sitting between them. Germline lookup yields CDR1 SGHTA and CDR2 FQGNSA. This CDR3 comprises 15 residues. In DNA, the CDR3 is TGTGCCAGCAGCCCGGACGGGGGAACTAATGAAAAACTGTTTTTT. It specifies CASSPDGGTNEKLFF.

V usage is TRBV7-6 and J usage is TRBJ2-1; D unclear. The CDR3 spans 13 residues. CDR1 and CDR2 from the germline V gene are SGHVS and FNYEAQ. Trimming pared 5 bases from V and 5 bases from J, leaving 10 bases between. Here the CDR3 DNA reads TGTGCCAGCAGCCCTAGACCTAACAATGAGCAGTTCTTC. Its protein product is CASSPRPNNEQFF.

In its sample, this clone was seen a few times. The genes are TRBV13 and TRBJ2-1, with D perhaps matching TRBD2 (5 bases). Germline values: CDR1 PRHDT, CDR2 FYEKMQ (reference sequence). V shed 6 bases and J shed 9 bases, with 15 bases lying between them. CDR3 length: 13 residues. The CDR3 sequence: CASSSEGLVEQFF. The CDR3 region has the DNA TGTGCCAGCAGTTCCGAGGGTTTGGTTGAGCAGTTCTTC.

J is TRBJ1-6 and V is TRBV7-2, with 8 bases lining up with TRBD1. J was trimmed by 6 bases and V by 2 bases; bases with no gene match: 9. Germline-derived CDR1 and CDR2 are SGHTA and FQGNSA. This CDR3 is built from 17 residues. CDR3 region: CASSLTSSGQGNSPLHF. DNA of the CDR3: TGTGCCAGCAGCTTAACCTCGAGCGGACAGGGTAATTCACCCCTCCACTTT.